This is a list of T cell receptor beta chains from one sample in a study of cytotoxic CD8 clonotypes in ibrutinib-treated CLL. Method: immunoSEQ multiplex PCR; TCRdb's copy keeps in-frame clones and lacks some. The table lists approximately 15,000 clones, 55% to 70% of them singletons. The sequencing used PBMCs, collected before ibrutinib treatment. These receptors all stem from a human donor with chronic lymphocytic leukemia. CDR3s include the opening cysteine and the closing phenylalanine or tryptophan. A D gene is named only where the DNA matches it firmly. The size field is filled for only some rows; it gives once, few, many or a size class.

CDR3 protein,D gene,V gene,clone size,J gene,CDR3 length
CASSPGTSQHRNTGELFF,TRBD2,TRBV7-6,.,TRBJ2-2,18
CASSQGGLAGVDTQYF,TRBD2,TRBV4-2,.,TRBJ2-3,16
CASSSGMNTEAFF,.,TRBV14,.,TRBJ1-1,13
CASSHRQGTDTQYF,.,TRBV4-3,.,TRBJ2-3,14
CASSSLSGLAGGYEQYF,TRBD2,TRBV7-9,.,TRBJ2-7,17
CASRGAGEAFF,.,TRBV6-4,.,TRBJ1-1,11
CASSLVWIGFGGYTF,.,TRBV28,.,TRBJ1-2,15
CASSLGPTGPYGYTF,TRBD1,TRBV5-5,.,TRBJ1-2,15
CASSEFRGPEQFF,.,TRBV6-1,few,TRBJ2-1,13
CASRYNEQFF,.,TRBV7-2,.,TRBJ2-1,10
CASGAGTSGNTIYF,.,TRBV6-1,.,TRBJ1-3,14
CASTFTTGGASPLHF,TRBD1,TRBV6-1,.,TRBJ1-6,15
CASSQQGAQDGYTF,TRBD1,TRBV4-2,few,TRBJ1-2,14
CASSQGRRDGYTF,.,TRBV7-9,.,TRBJ1-2,13
CASSRAGGRNEKLFF,TRBD1,TRBV7-9,.,TRBJ1-4,15
CASRGTGTNIHEQYF,TRBD2,TRBV28,.,TRBJ2-7,15
CASSIAGTVNEKLFF,TRBD1,TRBV19,.,TRBJ1-4,15
CASSPLHRFGQGGFTGGYTF,TRBD1,TRBV18,.,TRBJ1-2,20
CASSKGGTSSDGSQNEQFF,.,TRBV21-1,.,TRBJ2-1,19
CASSWTVRSYNEQFF,.,TRBV6-1,.,TRBJ2-1,15
CASSRRQGWEKGLFF,TRBD1,TRBV4-2,few,TRBJ1-4,15
CASSPDRMNTEAFF,TRBD1,TRBV18,.,TRBJ1-1,14
CASRAASGRHDEQYF,TRBD2,TRBV9,.,TRBJ2-7,15
CASSDLAGGFREQFF,TRBD2,TRBV6-1,once,TRBJ2-1,15
CASSLSARYTEAFF,.,TRBV28,.,TRBJ1-1,14
CASSPTRVAYGYTF,.,TRBV7-6,few,TRBJ1-2,14
CASSLGRWTEAFF,.,TRBV2,.,TRBJ1-1,13
CAITAGGPLEQFF,TRBD2,TRBV10-3,.,TRBJ2-1,13
CVSSLGQGAPQETQYF,TRBD1,TRBV7-8,.,TRBJ2-5,16
CASSVGGTGNYGYTF,TRBD1,TRBV2,few,TRBJ1-2,15
CATPGKENTEAFF,.,TRBV7-9,.,TRBJ1-1,13
CASSMRRPASSYNEQFF,.,TRBV19,.,TRBJ2-1,17
CASRQGTYSNTEAFF,.,TRBV5-1,medium-sized,TRBJ1-1,15
CASRPSGVRSYNEQFF,TRBD2,TRBV5-1,.,TRBJ2-1,16
CASSEVAIPFDNEQFF,.,TRBV6-1,once,TRBJ2-1,16
CASSRTGGNQPQHF,TRBD1,TRBV7-2,few,TRBJ1-5,14
CASSHRKETQYF,.,TRBV6-1,once,TRBJ2-5,12
CASSPPGAYNEQFF,.,TRBV11-2,.,TRBJ2-1,14
CASRLNRLRGYTF,.,TRBV6-5,few,TRBJ1-2,13
CASSGRTQYF,TRBD2,TRBV19,.,TRBJ2-3,10
CASSHSGSGSETQYF,TRBD2,TRBV7-8,.,TRBJ2-5,15
CASSPMTNTGELFF,.,TRBV18,.,TRBJ2-2,14
CASSLPGPGGHEQYF,TRBD1,TRBV5-6,.,TRBJ2-7,15
CASSLSTADTQYF,.,TRBV7-6,.,TRBJ2-3,13
CASNNPRDPRTDTQYF,.,TRBV9,.,TRBJ2-3,16
CASSLSGVGDYGYTF,.,TRBV5-1,once,TRBJ1-2,15
CATSRYGGPGANVLTF,.,TRBV15,.,TRBJ2-6,16
CASSIDPFNYGYTF,.,TRBV19,few,TRBJ1-2,14
CASSERDRVF,TRBD1,TRBV2,few,TRBJ1-2,10
CASSLRGWTEAFF,.,TRBV28,.,TRBJ1-1,13
CASSPGSRYNEQFF,.,TRBV6-6,.,TRBJ2-1,14
CASSTRQVSSYEQYF,.,TRBV28,.,TRBJ2-7,15
CASSGFYGYTF,.,TRBV6-5,.,TRBJ1-2,11
CASSSTPAGGNTIYF,.,TRBV18,few,TRBJ1-3,15